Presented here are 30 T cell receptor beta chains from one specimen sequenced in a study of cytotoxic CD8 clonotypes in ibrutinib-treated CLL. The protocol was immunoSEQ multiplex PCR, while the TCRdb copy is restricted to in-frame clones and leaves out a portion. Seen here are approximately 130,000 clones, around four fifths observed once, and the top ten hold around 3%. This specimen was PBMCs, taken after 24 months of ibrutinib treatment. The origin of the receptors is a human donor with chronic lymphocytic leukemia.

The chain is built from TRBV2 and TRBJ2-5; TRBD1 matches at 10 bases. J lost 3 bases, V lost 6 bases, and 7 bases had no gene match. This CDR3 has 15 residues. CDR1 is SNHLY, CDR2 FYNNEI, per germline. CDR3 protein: CASRGDRGWEETQYF. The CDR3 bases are TGTGCCAGCAGGGGGGACAGGGGATGGGAAGAGACCCAGTACTTC.

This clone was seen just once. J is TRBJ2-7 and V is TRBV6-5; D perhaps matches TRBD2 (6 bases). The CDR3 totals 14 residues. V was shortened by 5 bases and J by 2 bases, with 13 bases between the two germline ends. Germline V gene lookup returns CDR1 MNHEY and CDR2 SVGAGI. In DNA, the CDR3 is TGTGCCAGCAGTCCGGATCCGGGGGCCTACGAGCAGTACTTC. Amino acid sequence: CASSPDPGAYEQYF.

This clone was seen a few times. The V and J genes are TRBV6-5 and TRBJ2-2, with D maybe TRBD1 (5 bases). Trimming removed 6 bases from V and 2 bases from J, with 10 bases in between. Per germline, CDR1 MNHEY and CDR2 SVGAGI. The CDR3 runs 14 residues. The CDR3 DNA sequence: TGTGCCAGCAGAGCGACAGTCAACACCGGGGAGCTGTTTTTT. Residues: CASRATVNTGELFF.

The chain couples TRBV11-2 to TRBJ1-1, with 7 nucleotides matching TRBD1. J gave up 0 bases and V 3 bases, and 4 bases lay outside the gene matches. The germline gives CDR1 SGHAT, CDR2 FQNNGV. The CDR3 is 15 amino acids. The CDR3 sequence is CASSFRTGLNTEAFF. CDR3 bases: TGTGCCAGCAGCTTCCGGACAGGACTGAACACTGAAGCTTTCTTT.

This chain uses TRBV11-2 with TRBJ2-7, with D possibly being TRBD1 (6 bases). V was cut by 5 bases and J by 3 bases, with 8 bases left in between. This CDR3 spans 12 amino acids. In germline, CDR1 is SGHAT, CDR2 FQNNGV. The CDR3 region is CASSGQNYEQYF. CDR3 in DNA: TGTGCCAGCAGCGGACAGAACTACGAGCAGTACTTC.

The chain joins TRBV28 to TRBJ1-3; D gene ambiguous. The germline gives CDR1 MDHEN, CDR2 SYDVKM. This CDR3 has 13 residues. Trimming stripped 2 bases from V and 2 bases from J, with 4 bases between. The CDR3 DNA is TGTGCCAGCAGTTTAGGTCCTGGAAACACCATATATTTT. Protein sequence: CASSLGPGNTIYF.

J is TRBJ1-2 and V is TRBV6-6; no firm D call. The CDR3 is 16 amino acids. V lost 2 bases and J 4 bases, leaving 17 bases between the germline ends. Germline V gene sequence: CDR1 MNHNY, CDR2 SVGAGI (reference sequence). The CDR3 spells CASSYAWTVFSYGYTF. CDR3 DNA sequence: TGTGCCAGCAGTTACGCCTGGACCGTCTTTAGCTATGGCTACACCTTC.

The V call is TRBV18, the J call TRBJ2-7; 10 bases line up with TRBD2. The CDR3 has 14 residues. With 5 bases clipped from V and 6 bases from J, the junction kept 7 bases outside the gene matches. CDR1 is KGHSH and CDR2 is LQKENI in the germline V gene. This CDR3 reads CASSYSGGGTEQYF. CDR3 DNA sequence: TGTGCCAGCTCATACAGCGGGGGGGGGACCGAGCAGTACTTC.

The CDR3 bases are TGCAGCGTTGTCAGGGACCCCGAGACCCAGTACTTC. Its protein product is CSVVRDPETQYF. This sequence joins TRBV29-1 and TRBJ2-5; D tentatively reads TRBD1 or TRBD2 (5 bases each). Germline V gene sequence: CDR1 SQVTM, CDR2 ANQGSEA. The CDR3 spans 12 residues. V was pared by 4 bases and J by 5 bases, with 11 bases between.

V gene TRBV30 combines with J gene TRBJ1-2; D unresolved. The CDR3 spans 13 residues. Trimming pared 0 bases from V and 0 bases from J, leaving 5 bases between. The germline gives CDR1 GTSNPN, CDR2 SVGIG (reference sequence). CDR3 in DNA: TGTGCCTGGAGTGTGGGGACTAACTATGGCTACACCTTC. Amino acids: CAWSVGTNYGYTF.

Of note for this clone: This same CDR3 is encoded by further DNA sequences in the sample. The CDR3 nucleotides are TGTGCCAGCTCACCGACAGGGGGCAATCAGCCCCAGCATTTT. Translation: CASSPTGGNQPQHF. The chain joins TRBV18 to TRBJ1-5; 8 positions agree with TRBD1. The trim removed 3 bases at V and 2 bases at J, leaving 0 bases unmatched. The germline gives CDR1 KGHSH, CDR2 LQKENI. CDR3 length equals 14 residues.

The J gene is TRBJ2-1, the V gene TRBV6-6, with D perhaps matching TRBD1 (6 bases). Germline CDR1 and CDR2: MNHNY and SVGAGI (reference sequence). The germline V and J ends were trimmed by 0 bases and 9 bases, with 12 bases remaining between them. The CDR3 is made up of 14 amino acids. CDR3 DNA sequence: TGTGCCAGCAGTTACTCTATTACAGGGATTGAGCAGTTCTTC. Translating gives CASSYSITGIEQFF.

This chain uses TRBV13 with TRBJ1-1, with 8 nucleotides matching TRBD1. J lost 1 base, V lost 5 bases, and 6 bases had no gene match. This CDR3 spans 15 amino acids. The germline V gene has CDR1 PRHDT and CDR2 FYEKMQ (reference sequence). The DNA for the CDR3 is TGTGCCAGCAGCCATGGACAGGGAAGGAACACTGAAGCTTTCTTT. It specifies CASSHGQGRNTEAFF.

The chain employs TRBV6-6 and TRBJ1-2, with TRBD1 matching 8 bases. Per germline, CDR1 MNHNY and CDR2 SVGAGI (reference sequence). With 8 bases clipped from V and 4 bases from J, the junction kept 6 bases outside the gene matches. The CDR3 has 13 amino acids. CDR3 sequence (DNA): TGTGCCAGCCAACCAACAGGGGGCTATGGCTACACCTTC. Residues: CASQPTGGYGYTF.

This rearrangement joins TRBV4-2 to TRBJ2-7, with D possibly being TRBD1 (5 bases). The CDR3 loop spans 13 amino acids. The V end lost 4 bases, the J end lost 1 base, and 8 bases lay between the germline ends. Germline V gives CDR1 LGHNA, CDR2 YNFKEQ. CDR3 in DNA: TGTGCCAGCAGCCCACAGGCTTCCTACGAGCAGTACTTC. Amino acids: CASSPQASYEQYF.

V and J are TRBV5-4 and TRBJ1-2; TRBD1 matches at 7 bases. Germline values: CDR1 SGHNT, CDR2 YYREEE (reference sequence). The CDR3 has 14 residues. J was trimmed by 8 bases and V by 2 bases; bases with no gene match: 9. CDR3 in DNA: TGTGCCAGCAGCTTACAGGGGAAGTTACAGGGCTACACCTTC. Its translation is CASSLQGKLQGYTF.

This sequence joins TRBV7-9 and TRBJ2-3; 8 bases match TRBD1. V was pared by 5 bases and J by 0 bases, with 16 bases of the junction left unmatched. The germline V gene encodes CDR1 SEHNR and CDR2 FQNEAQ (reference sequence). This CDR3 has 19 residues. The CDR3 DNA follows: TGTGCCAGCAGCCAAACGGACAGGGCCTTCAAGACTAGCACAGATACGCAGTATTTT. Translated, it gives CASSQTDRAFKTSTDTQYF.

The CDR3 spells CASSPLVSDSPLHF. The CDR3, as DNA: TGTGCCAGCAGCCCGCTGGTGTCTGATTCACCCCTCCACTTT. The chain recombines TRBV6-6 with TRBJ1-6; D is unclear. Germline V gene lookup returns CDR1 MNHNY and CDR2 SVGAGI (reference sequence). The V and J ends lost 6 bases and 8 bases respectively, with 14 bases between them. This CDR3 comprises 14 residues.

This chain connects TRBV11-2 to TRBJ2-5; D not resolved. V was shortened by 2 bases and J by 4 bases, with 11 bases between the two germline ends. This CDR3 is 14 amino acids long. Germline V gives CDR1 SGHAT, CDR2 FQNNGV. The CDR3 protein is CASSLSFLGETQYF. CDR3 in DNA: TGTGCCAGCAGCTTATCGTTTCTAGGAGAGACCCAGTACTTC.

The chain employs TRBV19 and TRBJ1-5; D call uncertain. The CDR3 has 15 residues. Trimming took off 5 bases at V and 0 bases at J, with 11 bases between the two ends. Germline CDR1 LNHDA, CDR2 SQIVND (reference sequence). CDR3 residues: CASSVALYSNQPQHF. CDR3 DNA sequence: TGTGCCAGTAGTGTGGCATTATATAGCAATCAGCCCCAGCATTTT.

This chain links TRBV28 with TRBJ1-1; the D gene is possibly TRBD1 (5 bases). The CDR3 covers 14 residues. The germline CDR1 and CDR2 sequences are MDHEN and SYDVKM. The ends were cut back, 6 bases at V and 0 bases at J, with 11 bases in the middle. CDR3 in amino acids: CASRPRGVNTEAFF. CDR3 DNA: TGTGCCAGCAGACCGAGGGGTGTGAACACTGAAGCTTTCTTT. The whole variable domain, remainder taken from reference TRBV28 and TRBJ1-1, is DVKVTQSSRYLVKRTGEKVFLECVQDMDHENMFWYRQDPGLGLRLIYFSYDVKMKEKGDIPEGYSVSREKKERFSLILESASTNQTSMYLCASRPRGVNTEAFFGQGTRLTVV.

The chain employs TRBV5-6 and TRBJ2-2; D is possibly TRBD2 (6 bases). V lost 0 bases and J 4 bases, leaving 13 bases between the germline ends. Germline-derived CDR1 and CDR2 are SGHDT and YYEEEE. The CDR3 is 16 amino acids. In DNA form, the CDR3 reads TGTGCCAGCAGCTTGGGGCGGGGTTTCGTCACCGGGGAGCTGTTTTTT. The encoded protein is CASSLGRGFVTGELFF.

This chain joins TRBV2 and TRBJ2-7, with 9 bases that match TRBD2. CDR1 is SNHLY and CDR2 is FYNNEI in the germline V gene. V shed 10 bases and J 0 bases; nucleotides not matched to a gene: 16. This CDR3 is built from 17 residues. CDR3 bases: TGTGCCATCACCGCGGGAGGGACCAGAAGCCTCTCCTACGAGCAGTACTTC. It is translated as CAITAGGTRSLSYEQYF.

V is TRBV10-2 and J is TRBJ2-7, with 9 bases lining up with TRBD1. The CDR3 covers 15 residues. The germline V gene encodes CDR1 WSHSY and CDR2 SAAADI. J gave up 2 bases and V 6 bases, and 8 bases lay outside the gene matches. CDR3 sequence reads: CASRIPGTGTYEQYF. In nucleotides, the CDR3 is TGCGCCAGCAGGATCCCCGGGACAGGGACCTACGAGCAGTACTTC.

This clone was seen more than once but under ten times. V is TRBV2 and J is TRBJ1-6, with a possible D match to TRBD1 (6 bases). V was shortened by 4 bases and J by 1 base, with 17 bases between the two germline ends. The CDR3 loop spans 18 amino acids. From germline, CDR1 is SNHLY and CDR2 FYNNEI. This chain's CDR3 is CASSVSRRTVSYNSPLHF. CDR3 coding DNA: TGTGCCAGCAGTGTTAGTAGGCGGACAGTGTCCTATAATTCACCCCTCCACTTT.

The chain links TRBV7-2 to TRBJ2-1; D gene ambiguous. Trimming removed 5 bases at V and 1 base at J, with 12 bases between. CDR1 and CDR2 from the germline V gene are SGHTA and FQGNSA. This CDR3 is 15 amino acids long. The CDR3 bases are TGTGCCAGCAGCAGTCGGACGGAATCCTACAATGAGCAGTTCTTC. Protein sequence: CASSSRTESYNEQFF.

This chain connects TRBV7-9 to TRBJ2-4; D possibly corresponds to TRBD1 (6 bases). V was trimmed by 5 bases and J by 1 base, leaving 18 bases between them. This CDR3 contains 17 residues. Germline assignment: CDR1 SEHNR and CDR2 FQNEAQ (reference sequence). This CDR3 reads CASSDSGVGRAKNIQYF. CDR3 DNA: TGTGCCAGCAGCGATTCAGGGGTGGGGCGGGCCAAAAACATTCAGTACTTC.

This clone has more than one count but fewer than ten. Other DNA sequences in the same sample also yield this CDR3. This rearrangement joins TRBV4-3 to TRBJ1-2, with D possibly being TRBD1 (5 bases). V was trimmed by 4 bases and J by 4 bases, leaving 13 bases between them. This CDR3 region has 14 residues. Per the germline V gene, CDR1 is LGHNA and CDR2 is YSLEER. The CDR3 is CASSPGGSGYGYTF. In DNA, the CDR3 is TGCGCCAGCAGCCCTGGGGGGTCCGGCTATGGCTACACCTTC.

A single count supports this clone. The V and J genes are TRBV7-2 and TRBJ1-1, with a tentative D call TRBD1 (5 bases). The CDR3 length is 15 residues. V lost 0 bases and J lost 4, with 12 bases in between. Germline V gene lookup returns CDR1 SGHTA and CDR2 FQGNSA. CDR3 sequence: CASSLAGGSLTEAFF. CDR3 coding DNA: TGTGCCAGCAGCTTAGCGGGGGGGAGTCTCACTGAAGCTTTCTTT. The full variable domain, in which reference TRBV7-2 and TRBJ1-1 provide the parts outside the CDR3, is GAGVSQSPSNKVTEKGKDVELRCDPISGHTALYWYRQSLGQGLEFLIYFQGNSAPDKSGLPSDRFSAERTGGSVSTLTIQRTQQEDSAVYLCASSLAGGSLTEAFFGQGTRLTVV.

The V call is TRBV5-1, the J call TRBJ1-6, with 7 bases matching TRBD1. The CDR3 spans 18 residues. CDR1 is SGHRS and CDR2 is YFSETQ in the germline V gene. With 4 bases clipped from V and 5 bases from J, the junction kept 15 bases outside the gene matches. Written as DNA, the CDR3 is TGCGCCAGCAGCCTTACGCAACAGGGGTTGATTAATAATTCACCCCTCCACTTT. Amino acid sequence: CASSLTQQGLINNSPLHF.